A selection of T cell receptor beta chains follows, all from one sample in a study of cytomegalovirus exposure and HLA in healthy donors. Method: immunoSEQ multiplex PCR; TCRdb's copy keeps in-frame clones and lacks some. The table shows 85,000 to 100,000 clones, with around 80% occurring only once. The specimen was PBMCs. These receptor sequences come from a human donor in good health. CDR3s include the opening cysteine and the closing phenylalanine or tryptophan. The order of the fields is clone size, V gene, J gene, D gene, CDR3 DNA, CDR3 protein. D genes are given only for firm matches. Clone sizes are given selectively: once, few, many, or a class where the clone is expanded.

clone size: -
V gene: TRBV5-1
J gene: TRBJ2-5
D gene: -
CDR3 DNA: TGCGCCAGCAGCTCGGCAGGGTACCAAGAGACCCAGTACTTC
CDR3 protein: CASSSAGYQETQYF

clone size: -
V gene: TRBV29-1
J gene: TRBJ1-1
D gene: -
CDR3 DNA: TGCAGCGTTGCCACAGGAAACACTGAAGCTTTCTTT
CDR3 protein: CSVATGNTEAFF

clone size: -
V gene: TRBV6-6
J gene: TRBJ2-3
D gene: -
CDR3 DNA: TGTGCCAGCAGTTACTCGAACGCGGGACTCACAGATACGCAGTATTTT
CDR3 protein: CASSYSNAGLTDTQYF

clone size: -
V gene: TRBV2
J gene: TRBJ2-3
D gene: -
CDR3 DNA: TGTGCCAGCAGATCCCGGAGAACAATGGGCACAGATACGCAGTATTTT
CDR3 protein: CASRSRRTMGTDTQYF

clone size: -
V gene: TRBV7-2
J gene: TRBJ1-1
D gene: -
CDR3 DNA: TGTGCCAGCAGCTTAGGTCTCAGGCATGGTGAAGCTTTCTTT
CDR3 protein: CASSLGLRHGEAFF

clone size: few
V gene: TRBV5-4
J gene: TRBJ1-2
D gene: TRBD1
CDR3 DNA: TGTGCCAGCAGCTTGGGAACAGGGGGCCCCTATGGCTACACCTTC
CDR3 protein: CASSLGTGGPYGYTF

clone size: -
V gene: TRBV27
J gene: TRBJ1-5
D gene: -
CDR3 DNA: TGTGCCAGCGGGCTGAACAATCAGCCCCAGCATTTT
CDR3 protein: CASGLNNQPQHF

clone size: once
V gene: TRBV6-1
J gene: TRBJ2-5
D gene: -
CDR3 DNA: TGTGCCAGCACCCTGAGGGCTAGCAGACAAGAGACCCAGTACTTC
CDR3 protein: CASTLRASRQETQYF

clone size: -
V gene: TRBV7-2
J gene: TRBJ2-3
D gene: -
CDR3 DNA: TGTGCCAGCAGCTGGGGACTCCGACCCTCCACTTCACTCACGCAGTATTTT
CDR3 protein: CASSWGLRPSTSLTQYF

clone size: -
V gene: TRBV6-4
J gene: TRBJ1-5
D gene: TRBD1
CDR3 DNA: TGTGCCAGCCCGACAGGGTCCGATCAGCCCCAGCATTTT
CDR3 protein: CASPTGSDQPQHF

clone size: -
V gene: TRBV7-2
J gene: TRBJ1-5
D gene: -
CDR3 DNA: TGTGCCAGCAGCTTCAGGGAAGGTCAGCCCCAGCATTTT
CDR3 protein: CASSFREGQPQHF

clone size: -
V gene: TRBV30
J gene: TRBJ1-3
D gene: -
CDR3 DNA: TGTGCCTGGACAGGCTCTGGAAACACCATATATTTT
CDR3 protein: CAWTGSGNTIYF

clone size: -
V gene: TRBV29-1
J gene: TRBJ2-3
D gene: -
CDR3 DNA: TGCAGCGCCAGACAGTCAGATACGCAGTATTTT
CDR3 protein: CSARQSDTQYF

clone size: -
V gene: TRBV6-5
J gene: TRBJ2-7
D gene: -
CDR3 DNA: TGTGCCAGCAGTTACTCCGGGAGACCCGAGCAGTACTTC
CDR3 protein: CASSYSGRPEQYF

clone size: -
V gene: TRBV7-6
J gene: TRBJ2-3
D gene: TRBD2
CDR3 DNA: TGTGCCAGCGCGGGACTAGCGGTCACAGATACGCAGTATTTT
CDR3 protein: CASAGLAVTDTQYF

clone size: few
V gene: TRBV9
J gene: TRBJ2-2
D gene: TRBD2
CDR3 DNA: TGTGCCAGCAGCGTAGCTTGGGGGGGGGCCGGGGAGCTGTTTTTT
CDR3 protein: CASSVAWGGAGELFF

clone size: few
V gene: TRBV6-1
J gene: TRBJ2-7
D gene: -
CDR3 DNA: TGTGCCAGCATAAACTTACAGGGCTACGAGCAGTACTTC
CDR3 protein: CASINLQGYEQYF

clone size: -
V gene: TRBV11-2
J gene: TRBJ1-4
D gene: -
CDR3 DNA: TGTGCCAGCAGCTACGGGGTCTCAAGCAATGAAAAACTGTTTTTT
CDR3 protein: CASSYGVSSNEKLFF

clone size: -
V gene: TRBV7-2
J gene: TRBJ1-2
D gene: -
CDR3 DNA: TGTGCCAGCAGTCCCTCAAGAGACTATGGCTACACCTTC
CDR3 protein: CASSPSRDYGYTF

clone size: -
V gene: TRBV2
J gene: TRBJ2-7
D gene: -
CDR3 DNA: TGTGCCAGCACTGACCTCTCCTACGAGCAGTACTTC
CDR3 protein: CASTDLSYEQYF

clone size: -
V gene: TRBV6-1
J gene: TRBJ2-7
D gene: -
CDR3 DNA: TGTGCCAGCAACAGAGGGTACGAGCAGTACTTC
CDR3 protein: CASNRGYEQYF

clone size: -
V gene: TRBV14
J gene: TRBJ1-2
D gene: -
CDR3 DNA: TGTGCCAGCAGCCCGACTGGGGGGGATTCCTATGGCTACACCTTC
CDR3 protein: CASSPTGGDSYGYTF

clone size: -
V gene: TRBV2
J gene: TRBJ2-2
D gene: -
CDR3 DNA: TGTGCCAGCAGAACTCAACCGACGAACACCGGGGAGCTGTTTTTT
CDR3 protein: CASRTQPTNTGELFF

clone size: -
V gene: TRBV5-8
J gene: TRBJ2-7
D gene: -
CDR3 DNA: TGTGCCAGCAGCTTGGGGGACATTTCGAGGGACGAGCAGTACTTC
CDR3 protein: CASSLGDISRDEQYF

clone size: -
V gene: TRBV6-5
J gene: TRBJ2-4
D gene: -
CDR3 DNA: TGTGCCAGCAGTTACGCAGGGGAAAACATTCAGTACTTC
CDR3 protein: CASSYAGENIQYF

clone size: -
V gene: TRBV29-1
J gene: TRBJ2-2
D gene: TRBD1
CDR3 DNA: TGCAGCGTTGGACAGGGTGGCGGGGAGCTGTTTTTT
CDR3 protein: CSVGQGGGELFF

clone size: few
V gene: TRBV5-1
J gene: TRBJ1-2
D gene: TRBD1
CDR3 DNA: TGCGCCAGCAGCTTCGGACAGGCGGGTTGGTATGGCTACACCTTC
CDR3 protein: CASSFGQAGWYGYTF

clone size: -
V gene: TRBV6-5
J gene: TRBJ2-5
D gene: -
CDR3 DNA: TGTGCCAGCAGCCCCCCCCGGGAAGAGACCCAGTACTTC
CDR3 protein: CASSPPREETQYF

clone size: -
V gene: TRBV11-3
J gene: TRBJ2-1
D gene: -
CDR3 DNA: TGTGCCAGCAGCCTAACCCCCCAGACTAGACGGAACAATGAGCAGTTCTTC
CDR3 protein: CASSLTPQTRRNNEQFF

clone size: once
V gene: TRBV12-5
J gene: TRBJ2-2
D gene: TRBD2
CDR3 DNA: TGTGCTAGTGGTTTGGTTCTAGCGGGAAGTACCGGGGAGCTGTTTTTT
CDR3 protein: CASGLVLAGSTGELFF

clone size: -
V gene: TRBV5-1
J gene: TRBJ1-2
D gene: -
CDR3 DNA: TGCGCCAGCAGCTTCGACAGATATGGCTACACCTTC
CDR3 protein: CASSFDRYGYTF

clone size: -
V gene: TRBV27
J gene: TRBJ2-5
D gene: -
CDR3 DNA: TGTGCCAGCAGGCCATTCGGACAGTCTGGGGAGACCCAGTACTTC
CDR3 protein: CASRPFGQSGETQYF

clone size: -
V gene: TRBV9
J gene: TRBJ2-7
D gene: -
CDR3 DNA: TGTGCCAGCAGCGTAGAGACGGGACTCGCCTACGAGCAGTACTTC
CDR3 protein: CASSVETGLAYEQYF

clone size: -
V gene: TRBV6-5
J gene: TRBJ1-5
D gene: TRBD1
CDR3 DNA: TGTGCCAGCAGACGGACAGGCGCGAATCAGCCCCAGCATTTT
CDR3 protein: CASRRTGANQPQHF

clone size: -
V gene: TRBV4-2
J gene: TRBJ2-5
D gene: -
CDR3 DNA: TGTGCCAGCAGCCAGGTCCAAAGCGAGCAAGAGACCCAGTACTTC
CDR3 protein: CASSQVQSEQETQYF

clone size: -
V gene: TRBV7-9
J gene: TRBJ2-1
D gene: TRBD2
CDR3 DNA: TGTGCCAGCAGCCGCGTTAGCGGGGGGGCCGGGGCCTACAATGAGCAGTTCTTC
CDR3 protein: CASSRVSGGAGAYNEQFF

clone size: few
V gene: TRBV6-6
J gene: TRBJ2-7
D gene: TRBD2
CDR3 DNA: TGTGCCAGCAGTTCGGCGGGAGGGTCCCACTACGAGCAGTACTTC
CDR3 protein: CASSSAGGSHYEQYF

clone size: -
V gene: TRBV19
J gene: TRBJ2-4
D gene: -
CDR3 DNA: TGTGCCAGTAGTATTAATGGAGTCGCCAAAAACATTCAGTACTTC
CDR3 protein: CASSINGVAKNIQYF

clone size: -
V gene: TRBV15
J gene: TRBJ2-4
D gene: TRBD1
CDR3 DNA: TGTGCCACCAGCAGTCGACAGGGGGATCGGTGGGGAACCAAAAACATTCAGTACTTC
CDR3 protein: CATSSRQGDRWGTKNIQYF

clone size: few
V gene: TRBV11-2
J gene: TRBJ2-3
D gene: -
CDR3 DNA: TGTGCCAGCAGCTTAGGAGCGGACACAGATACGCAGTATTTT
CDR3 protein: CASSLGADTDTQYF

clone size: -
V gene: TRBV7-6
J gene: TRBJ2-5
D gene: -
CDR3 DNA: TGTGCCAGCAGCTTTTCTGTAGAGACCCAGTACTTC
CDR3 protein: CASSFSVETQYF

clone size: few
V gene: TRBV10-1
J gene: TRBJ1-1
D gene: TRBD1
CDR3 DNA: TGCGCCAGCAGTGAGCCCCAGGACAGGTGGGCGAACACTGAAGCTTTCTTT
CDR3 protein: CASSEPQDRWANTEAFF

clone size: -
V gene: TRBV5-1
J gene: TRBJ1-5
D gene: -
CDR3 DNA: TGCGCCAGCAGTCCTGAGGGGGGGAGCAATCAGCCCCAGCATTTT
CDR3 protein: CASSPEGGSNQPQHF

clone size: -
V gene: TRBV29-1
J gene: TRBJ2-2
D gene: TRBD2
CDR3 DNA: TGCAGCGTTGAAGTGGGGACTAGCGGGCCCGGGGAGCTGTTTTTT
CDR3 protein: CSVEVGTSGPGELFF

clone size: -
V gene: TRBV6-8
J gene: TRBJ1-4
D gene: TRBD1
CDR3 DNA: TGTGCCAGCAGTTACTCGCCTTACAGGGGAACAACTAATGAAAAACTGTTTTTT
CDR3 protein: CASSYSPYRGTTNEKLFF

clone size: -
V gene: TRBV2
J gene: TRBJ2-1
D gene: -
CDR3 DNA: TGTGCCAGCAGTGAACAGGGGATGAATGAGCAGTTCTTC
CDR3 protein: CASSEQGMNEQFF